A selection of T cell receptor beta chains follows, all from one sample in a study of cytomegalovirus exposure and HLA in healthy donors. Clones were sequenced by immunoSEQ multiplex PCR, and TCRdb holds only the in-frame ones, with some missing. Of approximately 190,000 clones detected, around 83% appear once; the ten largest clones hold under 2%. Sequenced: PBMCs. The source is a man aged 35-49 years in good health and CMV-seropositive. CDR3s include the opening cysteine and the closing phenylalanine or tryptophan. Each record gives: J gene, clone size, D gene, V gene, CDR3 protein, CDR3 DNA. D genes are given only for firm matches. The size field is filled for only some rows; it gives once, few, many or a size class.

>TRBJ2-7|.|TRBD1|TRBV27
CASSLTGTGWYEQYF
TGTGCCAGCAGTTTAACTGGGACAGGGTGGTACGAGCAGTACTTC
>TRBJ2-7|.|.|TRBV2
CASRSVARGYEQYF
TGTGCCAGCCGAAGTGTGGCGCGGGGCTACGAGCAGTACTTC
>TRBJ1-2|.|.|TRBV21-1
CASTEAGGDGYTF
TGTGCCAGCACCGAGGCAGGGGGCGATGGCTACACCTTC
>TRBJ2-1|.|TRBD2|TRBV4-3
CASSPSGTRNEQFF
TGCGCCAGCAGCCCTAGCGGGACGAGGAATGAGCAGTTCTTC
>TRBJ2-7|.|.|TRBV6-5
CAVASTRYEQYF
TGTGCCGTCGCCAGCACTAGGTACGAGCAGTACTTC
>TRBJ2-1|once|TRBD2|TRBV10-3
CAISGGEGYNEQFF
TGTGCCATCAGCGGGGGGGAGGGATACAATGAGCAGTTCTTC
>TRBJ1-2|.|.|TRBV5-5
CASSPRTAYGYTF
TGTGCCAGCAGCCCCCGGACAGCCTATGGCTACACCTTC
>TRBJ1-1|.|TRBD1|TRBV5-4
CASSRPPGGDWTEAFF
TGTGCCAGCAGCCGCCCTCCAGGGGGCGACTGGACTGAAGCTTTCTTT
>TRBJ1-2|.|.|TRBV15
CATSRVQGNDGYTF
TGTGCCACCAGCAGGGTACAGGGTAATGATGGCTACACCTTC
>TRBJ1-4|.|.|TRBV29-1
CSVSFTRGTNEKLFF
TGCAGCGTCTCGTTTACCAGGGGAACTAATGAAAAACTGTTTTTT
>TRBJ1-1|once|.|TRBV7-9
CASSPTGREKAFF
TGTGCCAGCAGCCCGACAGGCAGGGAGAAAGCTTTCTTT
>TRBJ1-2|once|.|TRBV29-1
CSVEISGEGSYGYTF
TGCAGCGTTGAAATCTCCGGGGAAGGTAGCTATGGCTACACCTTC
>TRBJ2-7|.|TRBD1|TRBV9
CASSRDRASYEQYF
TGTGCCAGCAGCCGGGACAGGGCCTCCTACGAGCAGTACTTC
>TRBJ1-2|.|.|TRBV28
CASSLNSFYGYTF
TGTGCCAGCAGTTTAAACAGCTTCTATGGCTACACCTTC
>TRBJ2-5|.|TRBD2|TRBV9
CASSTATSGLETQYF
TGTGCCAGCAGCACCGCGACTAGCGGGTTGGAGACCCAGTACTTC
>TRBJ2-7|.|TRBD1|TRBV18
CASSPEVTGDEQYF
TGTGCCAGCTCACCCGAAGTGACAGGGGACGAGCAGTACTTC
>TRBJ1-2|.|TRBD1|TRBV18
CASSQDRGDGYTF
TGTGCCAGCTCACAAGACAGGGGGGATGGCTACACCTTC
>TRBJ2-7|.|.|TRBV15
CATSRGVQGSYYEQYF
TGTGCCACCAGCAGAGGCGTACAGGGATCGTACTACGAGCAGTACTTC
>TRBJ2-1|.|.|TRBV10-1
CASSDRPGQRNYNEQFF
TGCGCCAGCAGTGATAGGCCTGGACAGCGAAATTACAATGAGCAGTTCTTC
>TRBJ2-7|once|TRBD2|TRBV7-8
CASSTRPATSGRGYEQYF
TGTGCCAGCAGTACAAGGCCAGCGACTAGCGGGAGGGGGTACGAGCAGTACTTC
>TRBJ2-7|few|.|TRBV11-2
CASSSTGYGSYEQYF
TGTGCCAGCAGCAGTACAGGCTATGGGTCCTACGAGCAGTACTTC
>TRBJ1-2|.|.|TRBV5-1
CASSLGQVNYGYTF
TGCGCCAGCAGCTTGGGACAGGTTAACTATGGCTACACCTTC
>TRBJ2-7|.|TRBD2|TRBV11-2
CASTPTGTTNYEQYF
TGTGCCAGCACCCCGACCGGGACTACTAATTACGAGCAGTACTTC
>TRBJ2-7|.|TRBD1|TRBV18
CASSHVGTGAYEQYF
TGTGCCAGCTCTCATGTCGGGACAGGGGCCTACGAGCAGTACTTC
>TRBJ2-3|.|.|TRBV2
CASSSMAADTQYF
TGTGCCAGCAGTTCGATGGCGGCGGATACGCAGTATTTT
>TRBJ2-1|.|TRBD2|TRBV27
CASSSYGTSGSRDEQFF
TGTGCCAGCAGTTCCTATGGGACTAGCGGGAGTCGGGATGAGCAGTTCTTC
>TRBJ2-2|.|TRBD2|TRBV29-1
CSVGGGRGTGELFF
TGCAGCGTTGGTGGCGGGAGAGGTACCGGGGAGCTGTTTTTT
>TRBJ2-5|.|TRBD2|TRBV10-3
CAIKSSGSSSETQYF
TGTGCCATCAAATCTAGCGGGAGTTCCTCAGAGACCCAGTACTTC
>TRBJ1-1|.|.|TRBV27
CASRTGGTEAFF
TGTGCCAGCAGGACCGGGGGCACTGAAGCTTTCTTT
>TRBJ2-7|.|TRBD1|TRBV7-2
CASSLEGTAEQYF
TGTGCCAGCAGCTTAGAAGGGACAGCCGAGCAGTACTTC
>TRBJ2-7|once|.|TRBV4-1
CASSQSREHEQYF
TGCGCCAGCAGCCAGAGCAGGGAACACGAGCAGTACTTC
>TRBJ2-1|.|TRBD2|TRBV25-1
CASSGLAGIEQFF
TGTGCCAGCAGTGGACTAGCGGGAATCGAGCAGTTCTTC
>TRBJ1-2|.|TRBD1|TRBV28
CASSLGGQGAGGYTF
TGTGCCAGCAGTTTAGGGGGACAGGGGGCGGGCGGCTACACCTTC
>TRBJ1-2|.|TRBD1|TRBV6-5
CASSYVGQDYGYTF
TGTGCCAGCAGTTACGTCGGACAGGACTATGGCTACACCTTC
>TRBJ1-1|.|.|TRBV5-1
CASSLQANTEAFF
TGCGCCAGCTCTTTACAGGCGAACACTGAAGCTTTCTTT
>TRBJ1-3|.|TRBD1|TRBV29-1
CSVVEGGTSSGNTIYF
TGCAGCGTTGTCGAAGGGGGCACCTCCTCTGGAAACACCATATATTTT
>TRBJ1-1|.|TRBD1|TRBV5-4
CASSLDRQGTEAFF
TGTGCCAGCAGCCTCGACCGACAGGGCACTGAAGCTTTCTTT
>TRBJ2-7|once|TRBD2|TRBV7-2
CASSLRLADYEQYF
TGTGCCAGCAGCTTACGGCTAGCGGATTACGAGCAGTACTTC
>TRBJ2-5|.|.|TRBV21-1
CASSTPGGQGGRETQYF
TGTGCCAGCAGCACCCCTGGTGGACAGGGGGGGAGGGAGACCCAGTACTTC
>TRBJ2-7|.|TRBD1|TRBV5-1
CASSLRTGGGYEQYF
TGCGCCAGCAGCCTACGGACAGGGGGCGGTTACGAGCAGTACTTC
>TRBJ2-3|few|.|TRBV7-2
CASSSRLTTTDTQYF
TGTGCCAGCAGCTCACGACTAACAACCACAGATACGCAGTATTTT
>TRBJ2-7|.|TRBD2|TRBV10-1
CASSDRSGGIPYEQYF
TGCGCCAGCAGTGATCGATCGGGAGGGATCCCGTACGAGCAGTACTTC
>TRBJ2-5|few|.|TRBV30
CAWSGRGETQYF
TGTGCCTGGAGTGGCAGGGGCGAGACCCAGTACTTC
>TRBJ1-2|.|.|TRBV5-1
CASSLAPLYGYTF
TGCGCCAGCAGCTTGGCCCCCCTCTATGGCTACACCTTC
>TRBJ1-2|.|TRBD1|TRBV27
CASSRQGAGGYTF
TGTGCCAGCAGTCGACAGGGGGCAGGCGGCTACACCTTC
>TRBJ2-1|once|TRBD2|TRBV5-1
CASSLSPAGDYNEQFF
TGCGCCAGCAGCCTCTCTCCAGCGGGAGATTACAATGAGCAGTTCTTC
>TRBJ2-2|.|TRBD2|TRBV27
CASRLGGLAVGELFF
TGTGCCAGCCGCCTGGGGGGACTAGCGGTCGGGGAGCTGTTTTTT
>TRBJ2-5|once|TRBD2|TRBV2
CASTSGSFGTQYF
TGTGCCAGCACTAGCGGGAGTTTTGGGACCCAGTACTTC